Presented here are 10 T cell receptor beta chains from one specimen sequenced in a study of beta chain features in type 1 diabetes. Expressed TCRB transcripts got sequenced, as all isolated RNA was reverse transcribed. Measured with immunoSEQ multiplex PCR; TCRdb has only the in-frame clones, and not every one. The table includes over 150,000 clones, 10% detected once. These receptors' targets are unknown. General study results and limits: There was a moderate but significant shortening of TCRB CDR3s in all four CD4+ subsets of Type 1 diabetes patients.

Sequenced input: central memory CD4+ T cells from blood. The receptors derive from a man aged 25 to 40 with type 1 diabetes.

This clone was picked up a small number of times. The chain combines TRBV7-9 with TRBJ2-3; unclear D gene. Germline CDR1 and CDR2: SEHNR and FQNEAQ (reference sequence). The CDR3 consists of 16 residues. V dropped 7 bases and J dropped 0 bases, with 17 bases sitting between them. CDR3 amino acids: CASTPAPGPSTDTQYF. The CDR3 coding sequence is TGTGCCAGCACTCCAGCACCGGGTCCAAGCACAGATACGCAGTATTTT.

Comment on this clone: The sample contains more than one DNA sequence encoding this CDR3. V is TRBV30 and J is TRBJ2-5; D is possibly TRBD2 (6 bases). V was trimmed by 0 bases and J by 5 bases, leaving 7 bases between them. Germline V gives CDR1 GTSNPN, CDR2 SVGIG (reference sequence). The CDR3 covers 12 residues. Here the CDR3 reads CAWSVGGETQYF. The CDR3 DNA reads TGTGCCTGGAGTGTCGGAGGGGAGACCCAGTACTTC.

As DNA, the CDR3 is TGTGCCTGGAGCCCCGACTATGGCTACACCTTC. It codes for CAWSPDYGYTF. V usage is TRBV30 and J usage is TRBJ1-2; no definite D call. The CDR3 has 11 amino acids. CDR1 and CDR2 (germline): GTSNPN, SVGIG (reference sequence). V dropped 3 bases and J dropped 3 bases, with 5 bases sitting between them.

This clone was picked up a small number of times. This chain links TRBV30 with TRBJ2-7; 10 positions agree with TRBD2. The junction had 5 bases not matched to a gene; V was cut back by 0 bases and J by 12 bases. CDR3 length: 12 amino acids. The germline gives CDR1 GTSNPN, CDR2 SVGIG (reference sequence). CDR3 DNA: TGTGCCTGGAGTGTAATAGGGACTAGCGCGTACTTC. Protein sequence: CAWSVIGTSAYF.

This clone was observed a few times. The rearrangement links TRBV7-9 to TRBJ2-1; D perhaps matches TRBD1 (5 bases). Per the germline V gene, CDR1 is SEHNR and CDR2 is FQNEAQ (reference sequence). The CDR3 has 14 residues. The V end was cut by 3 bases, the J end by 6 bases, with 12 bases between. CDR3 sequence: CASSFSVRGNEQFF. CDR3 sequence (DNA): TGTGCCAGCAGCTTTTCAGTAAGGGGCAATGAGCAGTTCTTC.

The genes are TRBV2 and TRBJ2-7; possibly TRBD1 for D (5 bases). The germline V and J ends were trimmed by 1 base and 6 bases, with 10 bases remaining between them. The V gene's germline CDR1 is SNHLY and CDR2 FYNNEI. CDR3 length: 13 residues. CDR3 amino acids: CASSEGGWFEQYF. The DNA of the CDR3 is TGTGCCAGCAGTGAAGGGGGCTGGTTCGAGCAGTACTTC.

This clone was found a few times. This sequence joins TRBV7-9 and TRBJ1-1; TRBD1 aligns across 8 bases. This CDR3 has 14 residues. The V segment lost 4 bases and the J segment 4 bases; nucleotides outside the gene matches: 5. Germline V gene sequence: CDR1 SEHNR, CDR2 FQNEAQ (reference sequence). CDR3 amino acids: CASSSFDRGTEAFF. DNA of the CDR3: TGTGCCAGCAGCTCCTTCGACAGGGGCACTGAAGCTTTCTTT.

V usage is TRBV6-6 and J usage is TRBJ2-3, with TRBD2 matching 13 bases. This CDR3 is 16 amino acids long. V dropped 7 bases and J dropped 2; count of bases not matched to a gene: 6. The V gene's germline CDR1 is MNHNY and CDR2 SVGAGI (reference sequence). The CDR3 sequence: CASTRTSGSVTDTQYF. The CDR3 region has the DNA TGTGCCAGCACTAGGACTAGCGGGAGTGTCACAGATACGCAGTATTTT.

V usage is TRBV18 and J usage is TRBJ1-4; tentative D call: TRBD1 (6 bases). This CDR3 contains 15 residues. V lost 3 bases and J 7 bases, leaving 15 bases between the germline ends. The germline gives CDR1 KGHSH, CDR2 LQKENI. This CDR3 is CASSPSTGGSEKLFF. The DNA for the CDR3 is TGTGCCAGCTCACCCTCGACAGGTGGATCTGAAAAACTGTTTTTT. Supplemented by reference TRBV18 and TRBJ1-4, the full variable domain reads NAGVMQNPRHLVRRRGQEARLRCSPMKGHSHVYWYRQLPEEGLKFMVYLQKENIIDESGMPKERFSAEFPKEGPSILRIQQVVRGDSAAYFCASSPSTGGSEKLFFGSGTQLSVL.

J is TRBJ2-1 and V is TRBV30, with 8 bases identical to TRBD1. The CDR3 sequence is 14 residues long. Trimming cost V 3 bases and J 4 bases; bases outside gene matches: 5. Germline V gene lookup returns CDR1 GTSNPN and CDR2 SVGIG (reference sequence). Here the CDR3 DNA reads TGTGCCTGGAGAAGACAGGGGCGATACAATGAGCAGTTCTTC. It yields the protein CAWRRQGRYNEQFF.